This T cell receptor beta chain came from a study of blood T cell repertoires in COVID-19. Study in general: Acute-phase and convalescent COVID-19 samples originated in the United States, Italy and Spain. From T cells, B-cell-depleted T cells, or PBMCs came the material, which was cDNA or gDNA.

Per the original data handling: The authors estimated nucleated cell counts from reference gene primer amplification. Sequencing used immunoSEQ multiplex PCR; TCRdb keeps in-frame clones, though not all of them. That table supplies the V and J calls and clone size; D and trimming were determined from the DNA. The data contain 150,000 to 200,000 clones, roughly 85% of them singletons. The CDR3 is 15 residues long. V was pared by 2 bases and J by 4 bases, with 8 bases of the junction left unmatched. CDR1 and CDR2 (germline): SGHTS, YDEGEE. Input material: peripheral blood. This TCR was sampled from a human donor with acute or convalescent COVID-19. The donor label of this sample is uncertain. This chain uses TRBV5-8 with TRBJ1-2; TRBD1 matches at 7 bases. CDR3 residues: CASSFGAKGAYGYTF. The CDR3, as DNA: TGTGCCAGCAGCTTTGGGGCTAAGGGGGCCTATGGCTACACCTTC.